One and the same sample provided the 25 T cell receptor beta chains below, sequenced in a study of memory CD4+ T cells and cytomegalovirus serostatus. Only in-frame clones appear in the TCRdb table, and some are missing; sequencing was by immunoSEQ multiplex PCR. Of approximately 26,000 clones in the sample, around 75% are singletons; the top ten hold 0.65% to 0.85%. The sort gate was single viable CD3+CD4+CD8-CD45RO+ cells for memory CD4+ T cells. Sequencing input: memory CD4+ T cells from blood. The receptor set was obtained from an adult in good health and CMV-seronegative.

This chain joins TRBV11-2 and TRBJ1-1; TRBD1 agrees at 7 bases. V lost 5 bases to trimming and J lost 1 base; unmatched junction nucleotides: 10. This CDR3 spans 16 amino acids. Germline V gene data show CDR1 as SGHAT and CDR2 as FQNNGV. CDR3 sequence: CASSPSSGQTNTEAFF. The CDR3 DNA reads TGTGCCAGCAGCCCTTCCTCGGGACAGACGAACACTGAAGCTTTCTTT.

This chain joins TRBV7-8 and TRBJ2-5, with unresolved D. The length of the CDR3 is 15 residues. The V end was cut by 1 base, the J end by 1 base, with 10 bases between. The germline CDR1 and CDR2 sequences are SGHVS and FQNEAQ. This chain's CDR3 is CASSLGFSTQETQYF. The DNA for the CDR3 is TGTGCCAGCAGCTTAGGTTTTAGTACCCAAGAGACCCAGTACTTC.

The chain couples TRBV6-5 to TRBJ1-2; no definite D call. Trimming stripped 4 bases from V and 2 bases from J, with 14 bases between. CDR1 is MNHEY, CDR2 SVGAGI, per germline. The length of the CDR3 is 15 residues. In DNA form, the CDR3 reads TGTGCCAGCAGTTCGCTGCGGGGATCCAACTATGGCTACACCTTC. Translated, it gives CASSSLRGSNYGYTF.

This clone was recorded once. The J gene is TRBJ1-1, the V gene TRBV6-5; D remains ambiguous. This CDR3 is built from 14 residues. V lost 0 bases to trimming and J lost 11 bases, with 16 bases between them. Germline CDR1 and CDR2: MNHEY and SVGAGI. The CDR3 protein is CASSYSKGSSQAFF. In DNA form, the CDR3 reads TGTGCCAGCAGTTACTCGAAGGGCAGTAGCCAGGCTTTCTTT.

This clone was found a few times. The V call is TRBV7-8, the J call TRBJ1-1; D remains unclear. There are 17 residues in the CDR3. Germline V gene lookup returns CDR1 SGHVS and CDR2 FQNEAQ. The V end was cut by 5 bases, the J end by 5 bases, with 24 bases between. CDR3 residues: CASSPYRVQPSGTEAFF. The CDR3 region has the DNA TGTGCCAGCAGCCCATACCGGGTCCAACCGTCGGGGACTGAAGCTTTCTTT.

This clone was counted only a few times. The V gene is TRBV12-5, the J gene TRBJ1-1; 9 nucleotides align to TRBD1. V shed 2 bases and J 6 bases; nucleotides not matched to a gene: 16. The CDR3 is made up of 18 amino acids. In germline, CDR1 is LGHNT, CDR2 FRNRAP. The chain's CDR3 is CASGLSSGTGRLSAEAFF. As DNA, the CDR3 is TGTGCTAGTGGTTTGTCCTCCGGGACAGGGCGACTAAGCGCTGAAGCTTTCTTT.

The gene calls are TRBV28 and TRBJ2-3; unclear D gene. Trimming shortened V by 1 base and J by 0 bases, and 17 bases separated the two germline ends. The length of the CDR3 is 18 residues. Germline CDR1 and CDR2: MDHEN and SYDVKM. The CDR3 region is CASSLYSSAVTSTDTQYF. Here the CDR3 DNA reads TGTGCCAGCAGTTTATATTCGTCCGCGGTGACTAGCACAGATACGCAGTATTTT. Supplemented by reference TRBV28 and TRBJ2-3, the full variable domain reads DVKVTQSSRYLVKRTGEKVFLECVQDMDHENMFWYRQDPGLGLRLIYFSYDVKMKEKGDIPEGYSVSREKKERFSLILESASTNQTSMYLCASSLYSSAVTSTDTQYFGPGTRLTVL.

The chain carries TRBV5-1 and TRBJ1-2, with D unclear. CDR1 and CDR2 from the germline V gene are SGHRS and YFSETQ. The CDR3 is 13 amino acids. Trimming cost V 2 bases and J 4 bases, with 9 bases left between them. For the CDR3, the DNA is TGCGCCAGCAGCTTTCTTTTTACCTATGGCTACACCTTC. Its protein product is CASSFLFTYGYTF. The whole variable domain, remainder taken from reference TRBV5-1 and TRBJ1-2, is KAGVTQTPRYLIKTRGQQVTLSCSPISGHRSVSWYQQTPGQGLQFLFEYFSETQRNKGNFPGRFSGRQFSNSRSEMNVSTLELGDSALYLCASSFLFTYGYTFGSGTRLTVV.

This clone was observed a few times. The rearrangement links TRBV25-1 to TRBJ1-1; the D gene is possibly TRBD1 (6 bases). CDR3 size: 14 residues. Germline loops: CDR1 MGHDK, CDR2 SYGVNS. With 9 bases removed from V and 0 bases from J, the gap between germline ends came to 14 bases. This CDR3 reads CASSHRAMNTEAFF. Here the CDR3 DNA reads TGTGCCAGTTCCCACAGGGCGATGAACACTGAAGCTTTCTTT.

This chain joins TRBV6-1 and TRBJ2-7; 7 bases agree with TRBD1. The CDR3 has 15 amino acids. Trimming cost V 4 bases and J 5 bases; bases outside gene matches: 11. The germline V gene has CDR1 MNHNS and CDR2 SASEGT. CDR3 coding DNA: TGTGCCAGCAGTGGCCGGGACAGAAATTTCCACGAGCAGTACTTC. Protein product: CASSGRDRNFHEQYF.

The chain has TRBV30 and TRBJ1-6, with a tentative D call TRBD1 (5 bases). The germline V gene has CDR1 GTSNPN and CDR2 SVGIG (reference sequence). V lost 2 bases and J lost 8, with 10 bases in between. The length of the CDR3 is 13 residues. In nucleotides, the CDR3 is TGTGCCTGGAGTTTGCAGGGCTATTCACCCCTCCACTTT. It encodes CAWSLQGYSPLHF.

The genes are TRBV7-9 and TRBJ2-5; TRBD2 matches at 9 bases. Trimming removed 5 bases from V and 4 bases from J; junction bases left unmatched: 11. The CDR3 length is 16 residues. The germline CDR1 and CDR2 sequences are SEHNR and FQNEAQ (reference sequence). CDR3 in DNA: TGTGCCAGCAGCAACGCCCCTAGCGGGGATATAGAGACCCAGTACTTC. Its protein is CASSNAPSGDIETQYF.

This clone was recorded a few times. V is TRBV2 and J is TRBJ2-2; 7 bases map to TRBD1. The CDR3 totals 15 residues. V gave up 8 bases and J gave up 7 bases; unmatched junction bases: 13. Germline CDR1 and CDR2: SNHLY and FYNNEI. This CDR3 is CASGAGTVVGGELFF. The DNA of the CDR3 is TGTGCCAGCGGAGCCGGGACAGTTGTCGGCGGGGAGCTGTTTTTT.

The rearrangement links TRBV7-3 to TRBJ1-1, with a weak D call TRBD1 (5 bases). This CDR3 spans 13 amino acids. Germline-derived CDR1 and CDR2 are SGHTA and FQGTGA. The V gene lost 2 bases and the J gene lost 8 bases, with 12 bases spanning the gap. Written as DNA, the CDR3 is TGTGCCAGCAGCTTATCGATCGGGACGGAAGCTTTCTTT. It codes for CASSLSIGTEAFF.

The chain is built from TRBV25-1 and TRBJ1-2; D unclear. V shed 6 bases and J shed 7 bases, with 21 bases lying between them. The germline CDR1 and CDR2 sequences are MGHDK and SYGVNS. This CDR3 spans 15 amino acids. CDR3 sequence reads: CASSAIPGSSAGYTF. In DNA, the CDR3 is TGTGCCAGCAGCGCTATCCCGGGATCCTCCGCTGGCTACACCTTC.

CDR3 in DNA: TGTGCCAGCAGCCAAGATAGCGGCAGGCGGAACACTGAAGCTTTCTTT. Its translation: CASSQDSGRRNTEAFF. The chain recombines TRBV5-5 with TRBJ1-1; no firm D call. This CDR3 contains 16 residues. Trimming left V 4 bases short and J 1 base short, with 17 bases between. Germline V CDR1 and CDR2: SGHKS, YYEKEE (reference sequence).

The chain has TRBV2 and TRBJ2-2, with 7 bases lining up with TRBD1. The CDR3 length is 14 residues. The germline CDR1 and CDR2 sequences are SNHLY and FYNNEI. J lost 4 bases, V lost 6 bases, and 5 bases had no gene match. CDR3 DNA sequence: TGTGCCAGCAGAGTAGACAGGGTCACCGGGGAGCTGTTTTTT. This sequence encodes CASRVDRVTGELFF.

V gene TRBV4-3 combines with J gene TRBJ2-2, with 7 bases that match TRBD2. CDR1 LGHNA and CDR2 YSLEER come from the germline V gene. This CDR3 is built from 17 residues. After removal of 0 bases from V and 5 bases from J, the junction contained 9 bases not matched to a gene. CDR3 sequence reads: CASSQDRGEGRTGELFF. The CDR3 DNA reads TGCGCCAGCAGCCAAGATAGAGGGGAGGGGCGAACCGGGGAGCTGTTTTTT.

The chain couples TRBV4-2 to TRBJ2-5, with 7 bases aligning to TRBD2. V shed 1 base, J shed 5 bases, and the junction held 7 bases outside the gene matches. This CDR3 has 15 residues. Germline V lookup: CDR1 LGHNA, CDR2 YNFKEQ. The CDR3 sequence is CASSQATAGWETQYF. DNA for the CDR3: TGTGCCAGCAGCCAAGCTACAGCGGGGTGGGAGACCCAGTACTTC.

The rearrangement uses TRBV7-2 and TRBJ1-1, with unresolved D. The CDR3 extends over 14 amino acids. V lost 0 bases to trimming and J lost 1 base, with 6 bases between them. Per the germline V gene, CDR1 is SGHTA and CDR2 is FQGNSA. The CDR3 region is CASSLAFGNTEAFF. The CDR3 DNA is TGTGCCAGCAGCTTAGCGTTCGGGAACACTGAAGCTTTCTTT.

The chain uses TRBV5-1 and TRBJ2-5; no reliable D call. Germline CDR1 reads SGHRS; CDR2 reads YFSETQ. V was shortened by 0 bases and J by 2 bases, with 8 bases between the two germline ends. This CDR3 has 14 amino acids. The CDR3, as DNA: TGCGCCAGCAGCTTGGGGGGTTGGCAAGAGACCCAGTACTTC. Residues: CASSLGGWQETQYF.

This clone has just one count. The V call is TRBV11-2, the J call TRBJ2-3, with 8 bases fitting TRBD1. In germline, CDR1 is SGHAT, CDR2 FQNNGV. The CDR3 runs 15 residues. J was trimmed by 4 bases and V by 3 bases; bases with no gene match: 6. The CDR3 sequence is CASSFQGAQADTQYF. The CDR3 DNA is TGTGCCAGCAGCTTCCAGGGGGCTCAAGCAGATACGCAGTATTTT.

This CDR3 reads CASSDTGTGNEKLFF. The CDR3 coding sequence is TGTGCCAGCAGTGACACCGGGACAGGCAATGAAAAACTGTTTTTT. V usage is TRBV6-1 and J usage is TRBJ1-4; TRBD1 agrees at 8 bases. The J segment lost 5 bases and the V segment lost 3 bases, leaving 5 bases of the junction unmatched. The germline V gene encodes CDR1 MNHNS and CDR2 SASEGT. The CDR3 contains 15 residues.

The chain is built from TRBV6-1 and TRBJ2-7; maybe TRBD1 (6 bases). The V gene's germline CDR1 is MNHNS and CDR2 SASEGT. The CDR3 totals 14 residues. V was shortened by 1 base and J by 1 base, with 8 bases between the two germline ends. CDR3 protein: CASSEGTASYEQYF. CDR3 coding DNA: TGTGCCAGCAGTGAAGGGACAGCGTCCTACGAGCAGTACTTC.

Worth noting for this clone: Germline is not matched at one junction end, which may reflect a read error. The chain is built from TRBV7-7 and TRBJ2-5; D unresolved. The CDR3 covers 14 residues. The germline gives CDR1 SSHAT, CDR2 FNYEAQ (reference sequence). The DNA of the CDR3 is TGTGCTAGCAGCCTTACATACCCTCCCGAAACCCAGTACTTC. Translating it yields CASSLTYPPETQYF.